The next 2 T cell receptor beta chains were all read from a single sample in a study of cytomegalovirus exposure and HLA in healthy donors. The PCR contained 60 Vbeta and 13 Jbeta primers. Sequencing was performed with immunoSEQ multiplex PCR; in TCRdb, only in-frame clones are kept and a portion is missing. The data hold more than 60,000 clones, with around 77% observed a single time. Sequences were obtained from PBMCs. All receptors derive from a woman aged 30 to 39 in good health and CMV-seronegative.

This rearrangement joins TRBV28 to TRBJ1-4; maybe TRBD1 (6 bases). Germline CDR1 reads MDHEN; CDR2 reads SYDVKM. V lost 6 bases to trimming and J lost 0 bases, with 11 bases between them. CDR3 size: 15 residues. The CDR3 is CASSRDTATNEKLFF. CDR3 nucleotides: TGTGCCAGCAGCCGGGACACTGCAACTAATGAAAAACTGTTTTTT.

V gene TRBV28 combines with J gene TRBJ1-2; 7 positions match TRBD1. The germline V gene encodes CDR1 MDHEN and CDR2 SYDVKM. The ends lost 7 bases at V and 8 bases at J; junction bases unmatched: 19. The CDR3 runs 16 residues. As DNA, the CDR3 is TGTGCCAGCACCTTCTTCAGACAGGGTAGTAGAGTCGGCTACACCTTC. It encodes CASTFFRQGSRVGYTF.